The 27 T cell receptor beta chains presented below share a single source sample, sequenced in a study of cytomegalovirus exposure and HLA in healthy donors. Sequencing was performed with immunoSEQ multiplex PCR; in TCRdb, only in-frame clones are kept and a portion is missing. Of about 110,000 clones detected, approximately 85% appear once; the ten largest clones hold approximately 2.9%. Sequenced: PBMCs. Source of these receptors: a woman in her late teens or twenties in good health and CMV-seronegative.

This CDR3 is CASGPPQGEAFF. CDR3 DNA: TGTGCCAGCGGCCCCCCCCAGGGTGAAGCTTTCTTT. The chain joins TRBV7-3 to TRBJ1-1; D is possibly TRBD1 (5 bases). CDR1 is SGHTA, CDR2 FQGTGA, per germline. The V gene lost 8 bases and the J gene lost 7 bases, with 14 bases spanning the gap. The CDR3 runs 12 residues. The complete variable domain, with remaining parts taken from reference TRBV7-3 and TRBJ1-1, reads GAGVSQTPSNKVTEKGKYVELRCDPISGHTALYWYRQSLGQGPEFLIYFQGTGAADDSGLPNDRFFAVRPEGSVSTLKIQRTERGDSAVYLCASGPPQGEAFFGQGTRLTVV.

This sequence joins TRBV7-2 and TRBJ1-5, with D perhaps TRBD1 (5 bases). Looked up from germline, CDR1 is SGHTA and CDR2 is FQGNSA. This CDR3 region has 14 residues. V dropped 5 bases and J dropped 3 bases, with 11 bases sitting between them. The CDR3 DNA reads as TGTGCCAGCAGCCCAGGGTTAGTCAATCAGCCCCAGCATTTT. Amino acid sequence: CASSPGLVNQPQHF.

This clone was found once. The chain recombines TRBV5-1 with TRBJ1-6, with D possibly TRBD1 on 5 matching bases. The CDR3 length is 17 residues. Germline-derived CDR1 and CDR2 are SGHRS and YFSETQ. V was trimmed by 7 bases and J by 1 base, leaving 18 bases between them. The CDR3 region has the DNA TGCGCCAGCCCCCCAGGGCCCTCACCTTCCTATAATTCACCCCTCCACTTT. Amino acids: CASPPGPSPSYNSPLHF.

The chain is built from TRBV19 and TRBJ2-7, with a possible D match to TRBD2 (5 bases). The CDR3 is 14 amino acids. The germline CDR1 and CDR2 sequences are LNHDA and SQIVND (reference sequence). Trimming removed 3 bases from V and 6 bases from J, with 15 bases in between. DNA for the CDR3: TGTGCCAGTAGTATGGGGATGGGGAGTGTCGAGCAGTACTTC. The encoded protein is CASSMGMGSVEQYF.

The genes are TRBV6-4 and TRBJ1-4, with a possible D match to TRBD1 (5 bases). V was shortened by 6 bases and J by 7 bases, with 12 bases between the two germline ends. In germline, CDR1 is MRHNA, CDR2 SNTAGT. CDR3 length equals 13 residues. The CDR3 nucleotides are TGTGCCAGCAGACCAACAAGGGGTGAAAAACTGTTTTTT. Translating gives CASRPTRGEKLFF.

The CDR3 nucleotides are TGTGCCAGCAGCTCCAGGGTGTACACCGGGGAGCTGTTTTTT. Translated: CASSSRVYTGELFF. V is TRBV11-2 and J is TRBJ2-2, with D perhaps matching TRBD1 (5 bases). CDR3 length: 14 residues. The V gene lost 4 bases and the J gene lost 3 bases, with 9 bases spanning the gap. Germline loops: CDR1 SGHAT, CDR2 FQNNGV.

This chain uses TRBV12-5 with TRBJ1-5, with 7 bases fitting TRBD1. V was clipped by 5 bases and J by 4 bases; unmatched bases: 14. The CDR3 is 17 amino acids. CDR1 is LGHNT, CDR2 FRNRAP, per germline. Here the CDR3 DNA reads TGTGCTAGTGGTCCCCCGGGACAGAGTTCTTGGAATCAGCCCCAGCATTTT. Amino acids: CASGPPGQSSWNQPQHF. The full variable domain, completed using reference TRBV12-5 and TRBJ1-5, is DARVTQTPRHKVTEMGQEVTMRCQPILGHNTVFWYRQTMMQGLELLAYFRNRAPLDDSGMPKDRFSAEMPDATLATLKIQPSEPRDSAVYFCASGPPGQSSWNQPQHFGDGTRLSIL.

The DNA of the CDR3 is TGTGCCAGCAGCCACCTACAGGGGGTCTATGGCTACACCTTC. It is translated as CASSHLQGVYGYTF. This sequence joins TRBV4-2 and TRBJ1-2, with 8 bases aligning to TRBD1. Germline CDR1 LGHNA, CDR2 YNFKEQ. This CDR3 has 14 residues. Germline trimming cut 3 bases from V and 4 bases from J; bases unmatched to any gene: 4.

The V and J genes are TRBV6-6 and TRBJ1-3; possible D gene TRBD1, 6 bases. CDR3 length equals 15 residues. From germline, CDR1 is MNHNY and CDR2 SVGAGI (reference sequence). V gave up 6 bases and J gave up 4 bases, with 16 bases separating them. The CDR3 DNA follows: TGTGCCAGCAGGGGGGCAGTGGGGAAAGGAAACACCATATATTTT. Its protein is CASRGAVGKGNTIYF.

J is TRBJ2-4 and V is TRBV6-5; TRBD1 aligns across 8 bases. The V gene end was trimmed by 10 bases and the J gene end by 0 bases; junction bases not matched to a gene: 5. The germline gives CDR1 MNHEY, CDR2 SVGAGI. This CDR3 is 14 amino acids long. This CDR3 is CATWTGLAKNIQYF. CDR3 sequence (DNA): TGTGCCACTTGGACAGGGTTAGCCAAAAACATTCAGTACTTC.

CDR3 in DNA: TGTGCCAGCAGTGCAAACAGCTACGAGCAGTACTTC. Translation gives CASSANSYEQYF. The J gene is TRBJ2-7, the V gene TRBV2; the D is unclear. The CDR3 is 12 residues long. V was cut by 4 bases and J by 3 bases, with 7 bases left in between. In germline, CDR1 is SNHLY, CDR2 FYNNEI. Using reference TRBV2 and TRBJ2-7 for the parts outside the CDR3, the full variable domain is EPEVTQTPSHQVTQMGQEVILRCVPISNHLYFYWYRQILGQKVEFLVSFYNNEISEKSEIFDDQFSVERPDGSNFTLKIRSTKLEDSAMYFCASSANSYEQYFGPGTRLTVT.

DNA for the CDR3: TGCAGCGTTGCGAGGGAGGGTGCCCACCCAGATACGCAGTATTTT. Translated: CSVAREGAHPDTQYF. This sequence joins TRBV29-1 and TRBJ2-3, with 7 bases matching TRBD2. J was trimmed by 4 bases and V by 4 bases; bases with no gene match: 11. The V gene's germline CDR1 is SQVTM and CDR2 ANQGSEA. The CDR3 has 15 amino acids.

The chain couples TRBV19 to TRBJ2-7; TRBD1 agrees at 7 bases. The germline gives CDR1 LNHDA, CDR2 SQIVND (reference sequence). The CDR3 contains 14 residues. V was pared by 5 bases and J by 0 bases, with 4 bases of the junction left unmatched. CDR3 in DNA: TGTGCCAGTAGTTTGCAGGGGGACTCCTACGAGCAGTACTTC. This encodes CASSLQGDSYEQYF.

This chain joins TRBV27 and TRBJ1-6; D is uncertain. Germline V CDR1 and CDR2: MNHEY, SMNVEV (reference sequence). CDR3 length: 13 amino acids. Deletions cut 3 bases from V and 15 bases from J, with 15 bases between. The CDR3 sequence: CASSFGPRELLHF. CDR3 coding DNA: TGTGCCAGCAGTTTTGGACCGCGGGAGCTCCTCCACTTT.

The chain is built from TRBV6-5 and TRBJ1-6; 10 bases are a match to TRBD1. The CDR3 runs 15 residues. CDR1 MNHEY and CDR2 SVGAGI come from the germline V gene. The junction had 6 bases not matched to a gene; V was cut back by 2 bases and J by 11 bases. CDR3 loop: CASSYQGQGKAPLHF. The CDR3 DNA follows: TGTGCCAGCAGTTACCAGGGACAGGGGAAGGCACCCCTCCACTTT.

V is TRBV15 and J is TRBJ1-1, with no clear D. Germline-derived CDR1 and CDR2 are LNHNV and YYDKDF (reference sequence). This CDR3 has 14 residues. With 0 bases removed from V and 4 bases from J, the gap between germline ends came to 9 bases. The CDR3 coding sequence is TGTGCCACCAGCAGAGATCGGGGTATCACTGAAGCTTTCTTT. As protein: CATSRDRGITEAFF.

The CDR3 is CASSPLGQGGQETQYF. CDR3 nucleotides: TGTGCCAGCAGCCCCCTTGGACAGGGTGGGCAAGAGACCCAGTACTTC. The J gene is TRBJ2-5, the V gene TRBV28; 8 nucleotides agree with TRBD1. V lost 6 bases to trimming and J lost 2 bases; unmatched junction nucleotides: 11. CDR1 is MDHEN, CDR2 SYDVKM, per germline. This CDR3 has 16 residues.

V gene TRBV27 combines with J gene TRBJ1-6; D ambiguous. V was trimmed by 6 bases and J by 2 bases, leaving 14 bases between them. Per germline, CDR1 MNHEY and CDR2 SMNVEV (reference sequence). There are 16 residues in the CDR3. This CDR3 is CASSRTSGTYNSPLHF. The DNA for the CDR3 is TGTGCCAGCAGCCGTACTTCGGGGACCTATAATTCACCCCTCCACTTT.

This clone turned up a few times. The rearrangement links TRBV15 to TRBJ2-7; 10 bases map to TRBD1. The CDR3 consists of 15 residues. V trimming: 3 bases; J trimming: 2 bases; junction bases outside the gene matches: 4. Germline V gives CDR1 LNHNV, CDR2 YYDKDF (reference sequence). CDR3 protein: CATSSWDRGTYEQYF. CDR3 bases: TGTGCCACCAGCAGCTGGGACAGGGGTACCTACGAGCAGTACTTC. Looking up the rest from reference TRBV15 and TRBJ2-7 gives the full variable domain: DAMVIQNPRYQVTQFGKPVTLSCSQTLNHNVMYWYQQKSSQAPKLLFHYYDKDFNNEADTPDNFQSRRPNTSFCFLDIRSPGLGDTAMYLCATSSWDRGTYEQYFGPGTRLTVT.

This chain links TRBV6-1 with TRBJ2-5; possible D gene TRBD1, 5 bases. CDR1 is MNHNS and CDR2 is SASEGT in the germline V gene. The CDR3 extends over 13 amino acids. V gave up 7 bases and J gave up 1 base, with 10 bases separating them. This chain's CDR3 is CASTKDSQETQYF. Written as DNA, the CDR3 is TGTGCCAGCACGAAAGACAGCCAAGAGACCCAGTACTTC.

The count of this clone is one. The chain recombines TRBV7-8 with TRBJ1-2; D unclear. The CDR3 has 15 amino acids. V was pared by 1 base and J by 4 bases, with 13 bases between. The germline CDR1 and CDR2 sequences are SGHVS and FQNEAQ. CDR3 in amino acids: CASSLDHPGSYGYTF. In DNA, the CDR3 is TGTGCCAGCAGCTTAGATCACCCGGGGTCCTATGGCTACACCTTC.

The CDR3, as DNA: TGTGCCATCAGTGAGCCGGGGGACTCCACGGGTGGCGAGCAGTACTTC. This codes for CAISEPGDSTGGEQYF. This chain connects TRBV10-3 to TRBJ2-7, with D possibly TRBD2 on 6 matching bases. The germline V and J ends were trimmed by 2 bases and 6 bases, with 20 bases remaining between them. This CDR3 region has 16 residues. Germline V gene data show CDR1 as ENHRY and CDR2 as SYGVKD.

V is TRBV5-5 and J is TRBJ2-7; possible D gene TRBD1, 6 bases. CDR1 and CDR2 from the germline V gene are SGHKS and YYEKEE (reference sequence). Trimming left V 4 bases short and J 1 base short, with 15 bases between. The CDR3 sequence is 15 residues long. This CDR3 reads CASSPGTQASYEQYF. In DNA, the CDR3 is TGTGCCAGCAGCCCCGGGACACAGGCTTCCTACGAGCAGTACTTC.

The chain recombines TRBV20-1 with TRBJ1-1; D uncertain. This CDR3 has 11 amino acids. Per germline, CDR1 DFQATT and CDR2 SNEGSKA (reference sequence). V lost 3 bases and J lost 7, with 9 bases in between. The CDR3 loop reads CSARGRLEAFF. In DNA, the CDR3 is TGCAGTGCTAGGGGTAGACTTGAAGCTTTCTTT.

V and J are TRBV4-1 and TRBJ2-7; TRBD2 is a possible D gene (5 bases). Trimming pared 0 bases from V and 11 bases from J, leaving 14 bases between. Germline assignment: CDR1 MGHRA and CDR2 YSYEKL. This CDR3 spans 13 amino acids. This CDR3 is CASSQETTRGKYF. The CDR3 DNA reads as TGCGCCAGCAGCCAAGAGACGACCCGAGGGAAGTACTTC.

This clone has only one observation. This chain links TRBV7-9 with TRBJ2-1; the D is unclear. Looked up from germline, CDR1 is SEHNR and CDR2 is FQNEAQ (reference sequence). Trimming removed 8 bases from V and 9 bases from J, with 14 bases in between. This CDR3 has 12 residues. The CDR3 is CASPIIRFEQFF. In DNA, the CDR3 is TGTGCCAGCCCAATAATCAGGTTTGAGCAGTTCTTC.

The chain combines TRBV5-1 with TRBJ1-1; D remains ambiguous. The CDR3 consists of 14 residues. The germline gives CDR1 SGHRS, CDR2 YFSETQ. V was trimmed by 5 bases and J by 6 bases, leaving 17 bases between them. DNA for the CDR3: TGCGCCAGCAGTCTGGGAGGGATAACCGCTGAAGCTTTCTTT. The encoded protein is CASSLGGITAEAFF. The full variable domain, its missing parts supplied by reference TRBV5-1 and TRBJ1-1, is KAGVTQTPRYLIKTRGQQVTLSCSPISGHRSVSWYQQTPGQGLQFLFEYFSETQRNKGNFPGRFSGRQFSNSRSEMNVSTLELGDSALYLCASSLGGITAEAFFGQGTRLTVV.